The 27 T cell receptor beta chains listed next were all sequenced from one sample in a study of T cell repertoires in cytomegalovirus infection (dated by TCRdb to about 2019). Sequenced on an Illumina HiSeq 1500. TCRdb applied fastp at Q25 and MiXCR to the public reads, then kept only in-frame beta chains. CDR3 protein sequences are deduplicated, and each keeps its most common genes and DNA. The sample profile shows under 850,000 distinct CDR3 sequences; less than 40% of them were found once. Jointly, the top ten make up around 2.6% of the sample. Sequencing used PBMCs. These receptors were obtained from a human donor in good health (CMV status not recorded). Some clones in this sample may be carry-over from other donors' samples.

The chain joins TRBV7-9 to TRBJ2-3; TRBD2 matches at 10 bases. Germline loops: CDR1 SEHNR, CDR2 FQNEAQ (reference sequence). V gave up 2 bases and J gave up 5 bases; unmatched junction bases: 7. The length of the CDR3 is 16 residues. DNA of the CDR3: TGTGCCAGCAGCTTAACGGCTAGCGGGAGAATAGATACGCAGTATTTT. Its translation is CASSLTASGRIDTQYF.

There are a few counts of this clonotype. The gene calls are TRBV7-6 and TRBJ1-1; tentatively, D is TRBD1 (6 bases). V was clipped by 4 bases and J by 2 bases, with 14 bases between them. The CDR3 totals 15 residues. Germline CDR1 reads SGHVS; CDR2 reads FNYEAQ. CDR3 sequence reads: CASSSPQGTNTEAFF. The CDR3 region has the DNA TGTGCCAGCAGCTCGCCTCAGGGGACCAACACTGAAGCTTTCTTT.

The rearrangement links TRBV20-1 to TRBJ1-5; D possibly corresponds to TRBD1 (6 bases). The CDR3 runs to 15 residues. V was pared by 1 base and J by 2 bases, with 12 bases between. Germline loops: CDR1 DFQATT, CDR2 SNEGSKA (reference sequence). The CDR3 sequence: CSARVGGTGNQPQHF. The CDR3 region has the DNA TGCAGTGCTAGAGTAGGGGGTACGGGCAATCAGCCCCAGCATTTT.

CDR3 nucleotide sequence: TGTGCCAGCAGCTATTTACTGAACACTGAAGCTTTCTTT. This translates into CASSYLLNTEAFF. V is TRBV14 and J is TRBJ1-1; D gene uncertain. Germline CDR1 is SGHDN and CDR2 is FVKESK. The CDR3 extends over 13 amino acids. The germline V and J ends were trimmed by 5 bases and 0 bases, with 7 bases remaining between them.

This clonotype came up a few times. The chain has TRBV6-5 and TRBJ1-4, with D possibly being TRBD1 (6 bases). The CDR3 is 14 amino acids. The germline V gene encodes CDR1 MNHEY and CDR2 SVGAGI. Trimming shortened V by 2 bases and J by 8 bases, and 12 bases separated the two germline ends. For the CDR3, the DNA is TGTGCCAGCAGTTACGGCAGGGGCAGCGAAAAACTGTTTTTT. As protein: CASSYGRGSEKLFF.

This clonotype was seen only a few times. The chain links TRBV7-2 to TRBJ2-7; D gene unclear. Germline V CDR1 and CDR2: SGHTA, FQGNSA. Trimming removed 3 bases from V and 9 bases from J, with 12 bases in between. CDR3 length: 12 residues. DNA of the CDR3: TGTGCCAGCAGCTTTAACCAGTTGATGCAGTACTTC. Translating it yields CASSFNQLMQYF.

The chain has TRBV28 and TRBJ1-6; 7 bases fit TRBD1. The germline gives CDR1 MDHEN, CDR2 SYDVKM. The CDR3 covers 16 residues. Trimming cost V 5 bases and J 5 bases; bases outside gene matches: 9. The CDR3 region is CASSPRQGLNNSPLHF. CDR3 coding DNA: TGTGCCAGCAGTCCACGACAGGGACTCAATAATTCACCCCTCCACTTT.

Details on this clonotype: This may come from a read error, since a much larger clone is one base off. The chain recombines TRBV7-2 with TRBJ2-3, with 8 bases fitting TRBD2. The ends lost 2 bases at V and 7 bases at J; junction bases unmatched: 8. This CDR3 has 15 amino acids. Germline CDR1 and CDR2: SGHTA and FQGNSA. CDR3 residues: CASSLHPGGVNTQYF. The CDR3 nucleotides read TGTGCCAGCAGCTTACACCCGGGAGGGGTTAATACGCAGTATTTT.

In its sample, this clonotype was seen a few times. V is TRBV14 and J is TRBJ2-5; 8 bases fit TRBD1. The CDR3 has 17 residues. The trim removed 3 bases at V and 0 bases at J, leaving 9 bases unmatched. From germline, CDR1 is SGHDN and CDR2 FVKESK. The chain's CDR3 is CASSHLAGTGHQETQYF. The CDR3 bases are TGTGCCAGCAGCCACCTTGCCGGGACAGGCCACCAAGAGACCCAGTACTTC.

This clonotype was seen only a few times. The CDR3 protein is CASSQAASGTYEQYF. In DNA, the CDR3 is TGCGCCAGCAGCCAAGCCGCTAGCGGAACCTACGAGCAGTACTTC. The chain carries TRBV4-1 and TRBJ2-7, with 7 bases fitting TRBD2. V lost 1 base and J lost 2; bases outside the gene matches: 5. CDR3 length: 15 residues. CDR1 is MGHRA and CDR2 is YSYEKL in the germline V gene.

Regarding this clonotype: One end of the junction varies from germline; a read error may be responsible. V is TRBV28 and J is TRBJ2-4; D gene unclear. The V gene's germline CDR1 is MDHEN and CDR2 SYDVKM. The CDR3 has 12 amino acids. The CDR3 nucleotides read TGTGTCAGCAGCAGGTCCAAAAACATTCAGTACTTC. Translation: CVSSRSKNIQYF.

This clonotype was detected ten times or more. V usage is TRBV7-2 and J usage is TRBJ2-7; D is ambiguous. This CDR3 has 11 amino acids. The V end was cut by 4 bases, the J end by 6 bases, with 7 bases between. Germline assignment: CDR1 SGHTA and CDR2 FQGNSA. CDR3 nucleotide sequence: TGTGCCAGCAGCTCATATGGCGAGCAGTACTTC. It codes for CASSSYGEQYF.

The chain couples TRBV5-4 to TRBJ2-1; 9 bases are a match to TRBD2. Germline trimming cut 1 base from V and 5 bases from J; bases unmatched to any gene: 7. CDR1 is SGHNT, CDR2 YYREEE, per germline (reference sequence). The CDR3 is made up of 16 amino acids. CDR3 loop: CASSLPRGRANNEQFF. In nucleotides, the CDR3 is TGTGCCAGCAGCTTGCCACGCGGGAGGGCCAACAATGAGCAGTTCTTC. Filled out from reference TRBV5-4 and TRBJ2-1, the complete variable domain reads ETGVTQSPTHLIKTRGQQVTLRCSSQSGHNTVSWYQQALGQGPQFIFQYYREEENGRGNFPPRFSGLQFPNYSSELNVNALELDDSALYLCASSLPRGRANNEQFFGPGTRLTVL.

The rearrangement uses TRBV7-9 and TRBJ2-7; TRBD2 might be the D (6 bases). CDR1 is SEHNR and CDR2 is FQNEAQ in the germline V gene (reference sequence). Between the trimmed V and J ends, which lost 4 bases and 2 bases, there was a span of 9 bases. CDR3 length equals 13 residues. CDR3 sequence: CASSSSAAYEQYF. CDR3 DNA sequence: TGTGCCAGCAGCTCTAGCGCGGCCTACGAGCAGTACTTC.

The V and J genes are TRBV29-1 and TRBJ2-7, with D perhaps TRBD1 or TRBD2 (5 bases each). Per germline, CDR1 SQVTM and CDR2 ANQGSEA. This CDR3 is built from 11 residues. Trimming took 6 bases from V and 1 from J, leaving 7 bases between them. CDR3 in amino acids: CSVGRSYEQYF. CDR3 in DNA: TGCAGCGTGGGACGGTCCTACGAGCAGTACTTC.

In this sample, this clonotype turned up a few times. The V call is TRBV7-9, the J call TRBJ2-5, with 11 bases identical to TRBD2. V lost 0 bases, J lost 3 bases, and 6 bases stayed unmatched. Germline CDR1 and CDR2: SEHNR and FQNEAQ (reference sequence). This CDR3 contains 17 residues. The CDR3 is CASSLAPPGLAEETQYF. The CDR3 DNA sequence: TGTGCCAGCAGCTTAGCCCCCCCGGGACTAGCGGAAGAGACCCAGTACTTC.

The CDR3 loop is CASSPWTGGGTEAFF. CDR3 DNA: TGTGCCAGCAGCCCTTGGACAGGGGGAGGGACTGAAGCTTTCTTT. The V and J genes are TRBV7-2 and TRBJ1-1; 10 bases agree with TRBD1. This CDR3 is built from 15 residues. Unmatched junction bases numbered 8, after V lost 5 bases and J lost 5 bases. The germline gives CDR1 SGHTA, CDR2 FQGNSA.

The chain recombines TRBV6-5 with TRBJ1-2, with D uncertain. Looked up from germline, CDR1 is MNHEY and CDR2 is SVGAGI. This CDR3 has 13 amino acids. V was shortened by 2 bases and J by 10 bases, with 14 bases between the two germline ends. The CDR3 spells CASSYAPSIDYTF. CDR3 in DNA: TGTGCCAGCAGTTACGCGCCTTCGATCGACTACACCTTC.

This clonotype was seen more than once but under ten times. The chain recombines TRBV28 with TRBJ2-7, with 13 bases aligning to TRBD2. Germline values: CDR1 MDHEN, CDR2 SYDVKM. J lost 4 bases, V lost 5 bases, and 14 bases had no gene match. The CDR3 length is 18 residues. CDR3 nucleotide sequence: TGTGCCAGCAGTCCCCCAGGACTAGCGGGAGTTGGAAGTTACGAGCAGTACTTC. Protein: CASSPPGLAGVGSYEQYF.

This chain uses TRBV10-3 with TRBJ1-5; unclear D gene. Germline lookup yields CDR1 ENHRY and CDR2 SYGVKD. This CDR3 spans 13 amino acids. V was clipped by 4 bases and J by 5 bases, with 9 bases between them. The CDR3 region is CAISARYDQPQHF. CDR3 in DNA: TGTGCCATCAGTGCCCGTTATGATCAGCCCCAGCATTTT.

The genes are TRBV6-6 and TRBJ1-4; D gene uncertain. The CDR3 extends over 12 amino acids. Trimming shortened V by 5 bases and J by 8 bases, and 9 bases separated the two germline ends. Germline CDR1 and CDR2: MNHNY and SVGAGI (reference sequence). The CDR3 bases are TGTGCCAGCAGTCCCAACCGGGAAAAACTGTTTTTT. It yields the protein CASSPNREKLFF.

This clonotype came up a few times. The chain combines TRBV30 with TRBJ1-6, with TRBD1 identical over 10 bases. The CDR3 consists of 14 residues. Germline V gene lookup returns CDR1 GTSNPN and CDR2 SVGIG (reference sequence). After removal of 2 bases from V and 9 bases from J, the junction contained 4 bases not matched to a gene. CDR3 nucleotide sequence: TGTGCCTGGAGTCGGGACAGGGGTGGTTCACCCCTCCACTTT. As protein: CAWSRDRGGSPLHF.

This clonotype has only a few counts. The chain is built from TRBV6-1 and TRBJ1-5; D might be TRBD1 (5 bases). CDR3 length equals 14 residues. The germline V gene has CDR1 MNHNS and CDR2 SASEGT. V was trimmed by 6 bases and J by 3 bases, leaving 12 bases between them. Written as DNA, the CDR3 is TGTGCCAGCAGCGGGGGAGGGTACAATCAGCCCCAGCATTTT. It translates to CASSGGGYNQPQHF.

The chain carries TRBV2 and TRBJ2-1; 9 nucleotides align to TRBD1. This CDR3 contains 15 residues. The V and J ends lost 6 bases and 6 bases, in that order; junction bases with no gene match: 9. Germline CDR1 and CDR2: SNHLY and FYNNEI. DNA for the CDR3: TGTGCCAGCAGGTCTCGGGACAGGGCCTCCAATGAGCAGTTCTTC. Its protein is CASRSRDRASNEQFF.

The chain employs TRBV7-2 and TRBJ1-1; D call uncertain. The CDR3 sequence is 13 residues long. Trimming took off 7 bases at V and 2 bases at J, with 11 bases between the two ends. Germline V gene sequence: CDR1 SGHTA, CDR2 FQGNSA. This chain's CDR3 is CASTPNRNTEAFF. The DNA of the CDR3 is TGTGCCAGCACGCCGAACAGAAACACTGAAGCTTTCTTT.

CDR3 sequence: CASSHNQGSNQPQHF. CDR3 DNA: TGCGCCAGCAGCCACAATCAGGGCAGCAATCAGCCCCAGCATTTT. This chain connects TRBV4-1 to TRBJ1-5; weak D call: TRBD1 (5 bases). The CDR3 is 15 residues long. V was shortened by 3 bases and J by 1 base, with 10 bases between the two germline ends. Looked up from germline, CDR1 is MGHRA and CDR2 is YSYEKL.

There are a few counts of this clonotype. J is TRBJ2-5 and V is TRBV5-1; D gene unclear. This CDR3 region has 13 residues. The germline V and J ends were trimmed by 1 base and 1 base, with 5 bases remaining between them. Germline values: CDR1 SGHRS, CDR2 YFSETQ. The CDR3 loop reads CASSLNPQETQYF. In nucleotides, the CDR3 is TGCGCCAGCAGCTTGAACCCCCAAGAGACCCAGTACTTC.